This TCR beta chain was observed in a study of shared clonotypes between healthy human individuals. Study details: Each donor had three CD4 naive, three CD4 memory, two CD8 naive and one CD8 memory plate.

Germline lookup yields CDR1 SGHRS and CDR2 YFSETQ. The junction had 5 bases not matched to a gene; V was cut back by 4 bases and J by 4 bases. CDR3 length: 13 amino acids. The data were produced by immunoSEQ multiplex PCR, yet TCRdb's version contains in-frame clones alone and is incomplete. The sample comprises about 710,000 clones, just under 75% of which are singletons, and under 2% rests with the top ten. The chain has TRBV5-1 and TRBJ2-7; 7 nucleotides align to TRBD1. Input material: memory CD4+ T cells sorted from blood. Subset meaning: CD45RA-negative fraction. The TCR originated in a woman aged 25 to 39 in good health. For the CDR3, the DNA is TGCGCCAGCAGCATATCCAGGGGGTACGAGCAGTACTTC. Translated: CASSISRGYEQYF.